These 26 T cell receptor beta chains originate from one sample sequenced in a study of blood T cell repertoires in COVID-19. Some clones are missing from TCRdb's copy, which holds only in-frame ones; the method was immunoSEQ multiplex PCR. The sample carries a few hundred thousand clones, about 87% recorded once. The sample comprised peripheral blood. The receptors stem from a woman aged 50 to 60 with COVID-19, enrolled during active disease.

This clone appeared a single time. V gene TRBV7-9 combines with J gene TRBJ1-2; TRBD1 aligns across 10 bases. Germline V gene data show CDR1 as SEHNR and CDR2 as FQNEAQ (reference sequence). CDR3 length equals 18 residues. Trimming removed 4 bases from V and 4 bases from J; junction bases left unmatched: 15. For the CDR3, the DNA is TGTGCCAGCAGCTCCCTTAGGGGCGGGGACAGGGGAATCTATGGCTACACCTTC. This codes for CASSSLRGGDRGIYGYTF.

The genes are TRBV5-6 and TRBJ2-5; D remains ambiguous. CDR3 length: 12 amino acids. Germline-derived CDR1 and CDR2 are SGHDT and YYEEEE. Trimming removed 0 bases from V and 5 bases from J, with 5 bases in between. The CDR3 coding sequence is TGTGCCAGCAGCTTGGGCCGGGAGACCCAGTACTTC. It translates to CASSLGRETQYF.

This clone was detected a few times. The limits of the CDR3 on the DNA are not certain, so only TCRdb's listed CDR3 is given. The chain combines TRBV25-1 with TRBJ2-3; TRBD2 is the table's D call and was not checked against the DNA. The CDR3 sequence runs 16 residues, both termini included. From germline, CDR1 is MGHDK and CDR2 SYGVNS. The CDR3 protein is CASSTSIGALTDTQYF.

As for this clone: This same CDR3 is encoded by further DNA sequences in the sample. This chain links TRBV30 with TRBJ1-2; TRBD1 is a possible D gene (6 bases). The CDR3 is made up of 12 amino acids. Germline V CDR1 and CDR2: GTSNPN, SVGIG (reference sequence). V lost 2 bases, J lost 2 bases, and 6 bases lay in between. The CDR3 loop is CAWSRGNYGYTF. For the CDR3, the DNA is TGTGCCTGGAGTAGGGGGAACTATGGCTACACCTTC.

The chain is built from TRBV6-5 and TRBJ1-2; D may be TRBD1 (5 bases). The germline V gene encodes CDR1 MNHEY and CDR2 SVGAGI. This CDR3 comprises 13 residues. The germline V and J ends were trimmed by 1 base and 6 bases, with 9 bases remaining between them. Here the CDR3 DNA reads TGTGCCAGCAGTTACTACCAGGGTGATGGCTACACCTTC. It is translated as CASSYYQGDGYTF.

This clone occurred once. The chain is built from TRBV29-1 and TRBJ2-7; D not certain. The CDR3 runs to 14 residues. The germline V gene encodes CDR1 SQVTM and CDR2 ANQGSEA. Trimming took 2 bases from V and 0 from J, leaving 11 bases between them. The CDR3 DNA reads TGCAGCGTTGAAAACAAGGAGAACTCCTACGAGCAGTACTTC. Protein: CSVENKENSYEQYF.

The rearrangement joins TRBV24-1 to TRBJ2-1, with 13 bases aligning to TRBD2. In germline, CDR1 is KGHDR, CDR2 SFDVKD. Losses at the gene ends were 10 bases for V and 3 bases for J; bases not matched to a gene: 5. The CDR3 consists of 15 residues. CDR3 coding DNA: TGTGCCACTTCGACTAGCGGGGGGTTCTACAATGAGCAGTTCTTC. This translates into CATSTSGGFYNEQFF.

The count of this clone is one. V usage is TRBV5-5 and J usage is TRBJ2-3, with 10 bases matching TRBD1. Looked up from germline, CDR1 is SGHKS and CDR2 is YYEKEE (reference sequence). This CDR3 spans 16 amino acids. V trimming: 4 bases; J trimming: 4 bases; junction bases outside the gene matches: 9. The CDR3 spells CASSPTGTGVADTQYF. For the CDR3, the DNA is TGTGCCAGCAGCCCAACCGGGACAGGGGTCGCAGATACGCAGTATTTT. Variable domain in full (rest from reference TRBV5-5 and TRBJ2-3): DAGVTQSPTHLIKTRGQQVTLRCSPISGHKSVSWYQQVLGQGPQFIFQYYEKEERGRGNFPDRFSARQFPNYSSELNVNALLLGDSALYLCASSPTGTGVADTQYFGPGTRLTVL.

The V gene is TRBV7-9, the J gene TRBJ1-6, with 8 nucleotides matching TRBD1. V lost 5 bases to trimming and J lost 10 bases; unmatched junction nucleotides: 7. CDR3 size: 14 residues. Germline loops: CDR1 SEHNR, CDR2 FQNEAQ (reference sequence). Here the CDR3 DNA reads TGTGCCAGCAGCCCGGACAGGGTGCAATCACCCCTCCACTTT. It encodes CASSPDRVQSPLHF.

The J gene is TRBJ1-5, the V gene TRBV5-5; perhaps TRBD1 as D (6 bases). This CDR3 spans 15 amino acids. Germline CDR1 is SGHKS and CDR2 is YYEKEE (reference sequence). V dropped 4 bases and J dropped 2 bases, with 13 bases sitting between them. CDR3 sequence reads: CASSQQGFGNQPQHF. The CDR3 coding sequence is TGTGCCAGCAGCCAGCAGGGGTTTGGCAATCAGCCCCAGCATTTT.

As concerns this clone: One end of the junction fails to match germline, which may point to a read error. This sample includes further DNA sequences coding for the same CDR3. The J gene is TRBJ1-2, the V gene TRBV9; D not certain. This CDR3 is built from 15 residues. CDR1 is SGDLS, CDR2 YYNGEE, per germline. The DNA of the CDR3 is TGTGCCAGCAGCGTGGAGTCGAGAGGTCGCTATGGCTACACTTTC. Translating gives CASSVESRGRYGYTF.

The chain links TRBV10-2 to TRBJ1-5; TRBD1 matches at 8 bases. Germline V gene data show CDR1 as WSHSY and CDR2 as SAAADI. Unmatched junction bases numbered 5, after V lost 3 bases and J lost 1 base. CDR3 length: 16 residues. CDR3 sequence reads: CASSERNRGSNQPQHF. DNA for the CDR3: TGCGCCAGCAGTGAAAGGAACAGGGGGAGCAATCAGCCCCAGCATTTT.

The V call is TRBV6-1, the J call TRBJ1-6; 8 positions match TRBD1. Losses at the gene ends were 4 bases for V and 6 bases for J; bases not matched to a gene: 8. This CDR3 region has 16 residues. The germline gives CDR1 MNHNS, CDR2 SASEGT. CDR3 in DNA: TGTGCCAGCAGTGGATTGACAGGGGCCGGTAATTCACCCCTCCACTTT. This translates into CASSGLTGAGNSPLHF.

The chain links TRBV5-4 to TRBJ1-2; weak D call: TRBD1 (6 bases). This CDR3 contains 14 residues. Germline-derived CDR1 and CDR2 are SGHNT and YYREEE (reference sequence). V was shortened by 0 bases and J by 4 bases, with 10 bases between the two germline ends. The CDR3 DNA reads TGTGCCAGCAGCTTGGACAGGGCAACCTATGGCTACACCTTC. Translation: CASSLDRATYGYTF.

The CDR3 sequence is CASSLGTVDYGYTF. CDR3 DNA: TGTGCCAGCAGCCTGGGGACAGTTGACTATGGCTACACCTTC. V usage is TRBV9 and J usage is TRBJ1-2, with 7 bases lining up with TRBD1. After removal of 4 bases from V and 3 bases from J, the junction contained 6 bases not matched to a gene. The CDR3 is 14 amino acids. Germline V CDR1 and CDR2: SGDLS, YYNGEE.

The chain joins TRBV6-5 to TRBJ2-7, with D possibly being TRBD2 (5 bases). Germline CDR1 MNHEY, CDR2 SVGAGI. V was clipped by 0 bases and J by 5 bases, with 5 bases between them. The CDR3 totals 12 residues. Here the CDR3 reads CASSYSRDEQYF. CDR3 DNA: TGTGCCAGCAGTTACTCGAGGGACGAGCAGTACTTC.

V usage is TRBV7-8 and J usage is TRBJ1-1, with TRBD1 identical over 7 bases. CDR3 length: 15 amino acids. CDR1 and CDR2 from the germline V gene are SGHVS and FQNEAQ. J was trimmed by 7 bases and V by 5 bases; bases with no gene match: 13. CDR3 protein: CASSDGGQAFLEAFF. The CDR3 DNA is TGTGCCAGCAGCGACGGAGGACAGGCCTTCCTTGAAGCTTTCTTT. Supplemented by reference TRBV7-8 and TRBJ1-1, the full variable domain reads GAGVSQSPRYKVAKRGQDVALRCDPISGHVSLFWYQQALGQGPEFLTYFQNEAQLDKSGLPSDRFFAERPEGSVSTLKIQRTQQEDSAVYLCASSDGGQAFLEAFFGQGTRLTVV.

J is TRBJ1-1 and V is TRBV7-9; D gene ambiguous. V was shortened by 1 base and J by 0 bases, with 6 bases between the two germline ends. The V gene's germline CDR1 is SEHNR and CDR2 FQNEAQ (reference sequence). This CDR3 region has 14 residues. For the CDR3, the DNA is TGTGCCAGCAGCTTAGGGTCGGTGAACACTGAAGCTTTCTTT. Translated: CASSLGSVNTEAFF.

The chain is built from TRBV7-2 and TRBJ2-7; D is ambiguous. V was clipped by 0 bases and J by 2 bases, with 5 bases between them. The CDR3 is 13 residues long. The V gene's germline CDR1 is SGHTA and CDR2 FQGNSA. CDR3 sequence (DNA): TGTGCCAGCAGCTTAGCCCGAGCCTACGAGCAGTACTTC. Amino acid sequence: CASSLARAYEQYF. Full variable domain (missing parts from reference TRBV7-2 and TRBJ2-7): GAGVSQSPSNKVTEKGKDVELRCDPISGHTALYWYRQSLGQGLEFLIYFQGNSAPDKSGLPSDRFSAERTGGSVSTLTIQRTQQEDSAVYLCASSLARAYEQYFGPGTRLTVT.

The V and J genes are TRBV28 and TRBJ2-1; D remains ambiguous. Trimming cost V 3 bases and J 0 bases, with 27 bases left between them. CDR1 and CDR2 (germline): MDHEN, SYDVKM. This CDR3 is 21 amino acids long. The DNA of the CDR3 is TGTGCCAGCAGTTTTTTGGGCGAGCAGGTCGCCTCAAAAAGCTCCTACAATGAGCAGTTCTTC. It yields the protein CASSFLGEQVASKSSYNEQFF.

CDR3 protein: CAVTQGASKNIQYF. CDR3 coding DNA: TGTGCCGTAACACAGGGGGCGTCCAAAAACATTCAGTACTTC. The rearrangement joins TRBV5-4 to TRBJ2-4, with 9 bases matching TRBD1. Per the germline V gene, CDR1 is SGHNT and CDR2 is YYREEE (reference sequence). The trim removed 10 bases at V and 2 bases at J, leaving 7 bases unmatched. This CDR3 has 14 residues.

This rearrangement joins TRBV3-1 (or the pseudogene TRBV3-2) to TRBJ2-7, with D tentatively TRBD2 (5 bases). V was clipped by 4 bases and J by 2 bases, with 9 bases between them. Germline CDR1 LGHDT, CDR2 YNNKEL (reference sequence). This CDR3 has 13 residues. CDR3: CASSPPGAYEQYF. The CDR3, as DNA: TGTGCCAGCAGCCCACCCGGGGCCTACGAGCAGTACTTC.

About this clone itself: The sample has other DNA sequences that encode this CDR3 too. V gene TRBV20-1 combines with J gene TRBJ1-1, with D possibly being TRBD1 (5 bases). The CDR3 is 10 amino acids. Germline CDR1 reads DFQATT; CDR2 reads SNEGSKA (reference sequence). V gave up 5 bases and J gave up 6 bases, with 7 bases separating them. The CDR3, as DNA: TGCAGTGCTTCCAGGGCTGAAGCTTTCTTT. It is translated as CSASRAEAFF.

V is TRBV5-4 and J is TRBJ2-7; possible D gene TRBD1, 5 bases. The ends were cut back, 1 base at V and 2 bases at J, with 10 bases in the middle. From germline, CDR1 is SGHNT and CDR2 YYREEE (reference sequence). CDR3 length equals 14 residues. CDR3 amino acids: CASSLSQGTYEQYF. The CDR3, as DNA: TGTGCCAGCAGCTTGAGCCAGGGCACCTACGAGCAGTACTTC.

This rearrangement joins TRBV6-6 to TRBJ1-3, with 8 bases lining up with TRBD1. Germline CDR1 is MNHNY and CDR2 is SVGAGI (reference sequence). V was pared by 5 bases and J by 0 bases, with 6 bases of the junction left unmatched. The CDR3 runs 16 residues. The CDR3 spells CASSRQGPSSGNTIYF. The CDR3, as DNA: TGTGCCAGCAGTCGACAGGGGCCGAGCTCTGGAAACACCATATATTTT.

V gene TRBV12-3 or TRBV12-4 combines with J gene TRBJ1-2, with 7 bases lining up with TRBD1. V shed 3 bases and J 3 bases; nucleotides not matched to a gene: 1. The CDR3 spans 13 residues. The DNA of the CDR3 is TGTGCCAGCAGTTTCGGGACAGACTATGGCTACACCTTC. Its protein product is CASSFGTDYGYTF.